A selection of T cell receptor beta chains follows, all from one sample in a study of shared clonotypes between healthy human individuals. The repertoire was sequenced with immunoSEQ multiplex PCR; TCRdb's copy has only in-frame clones and lacks some. The profile shows under 600,000 clones, around 76% of them singletons. Sample: PBMCs. These receptor sequences come from a woman aged 35 to 49 in good health. Some clones in this sample may be carry-over from other donors' samples. Each CDR3 is given with its conserved first and last residue. The order of the fields is D gene, clone size, CDR3 length, V gene, J gene, CDR3 protein, CDR3 DNA. D genes are given only for firm matches. Some rows have no size entry. The others give once, few or many, or a class for an expanded clone.

>TRBD1|.|16|TRBV19|TRBJ1-5
CASRPNGQGGNQPQHF
TGTGCCAGTAGACCCAACGGACAGGGGGGCAATCAGCCCCAGCATTTT
>TRBD2|.|15|TRBV5-6|TRBJ2-1
CASSPGLAAYNEQFF
TGTGCCAGCAGCCCGGGACTAGCGGCCTACAATGAGCAGTTCTTC
>.|.|15|TRBV30|TRBJ1-4
CAWSGPVTTNEKLFF
TGTGCCTGGAGTGGACCTGTAACAACTAATGAAAAACTGTTTTTT
>.|.|15|TRBV19|TRBJ1-2
CASSTGASPNYGYTF
TGTGCCAGTAGTACAGGGGCCTCACCTAACTATGGCTACACCTTC
>.|.|13|TRBV6-1|TRBJ2-7
CASRSRQLHEQYF
TGTGCCAGCAGATCCAGACAGCTTCACGAGCAGTACTTC
>.|.|14|TRBV6-1|TRBJ2-1
CASRDTRRYNEQFF
TGTGCCAGCAGGGATACTAGGCGCTACAATGAGCAGTTCTTC
>.|.|12|TRBV29-1|TRBJ1-1
CSVVPPNTEAFF
TGCAGCGTTGTCCCCCCGAACACTGAAGCTTTCTTT
>TRBD1|.|15|TRBV5-4|TRBJ2-7
CASSYNRDRDDEQYF
TGTGCCAGCAGCTATAACCGGGACAGGGATGACGAGCAGTACTTC
>TRBD2|.|16|TRBV15|TRBJ2-7
CATSRDRLAGVGEQYF
TGTGCCACCAGCAGAGATCGACTAGCGGGAGTGGGCGAGCAGTACTTC
>TRBD2|.|16|TRBV18|TRBJ2-7
CASSPMTSGRGHEQYF
TGTGCCAGCTCACCAATGACTAGCGGGAGGGGCCACGAGCAGTACTTC
>.|.|15|TRBV7-2|TRBJ1-1
CASSPSRVRGTEAFF
TGTGCCAGCAGCCCTAGTAGGGTACGGGGGACTGAAGCTTTCTTT
>.|.|15|TRBV5-4|TRBJ2-3
CASSFRAGEGDTQYF
TGTGCCAGCAGCTTTCGGGCAGGGGAAGGGGATACGCAGTATTTT
>TRBD1|few|14|TRBV6-1|TRBJ2-1
CASSGTDSYNEQFF
TGTGCCAGCAGCGGGACAGACTCCTACAATGAGCAGTTCTTC
>.|.|15|TRBV5-1|TRBJ2-2
CASRYQGLNTGELFF
TGCGCCAGCAGATACCAAGGCCTGAACACCGGGGAGCTGTTTTTT
>.|.|15|TRBV5-4|TRBJ2-1
CASSLNTARYNEQFF
TGTGCCAGCAGCCTCAATACAGCACGTTACAATGAGCAGTTCTTC
>.|few|13|TRBV29-1|TRBJ1-3
CSVGTLTGNTIYF
TGCAGCGTCGGGACCCTGACTGGAAACACCATATATTTT
>TRBD2|.|16|TRBV6-4|TRBJ2-1
CASSDSASGGYNEQFF
TGTGCCAGCAGTGACTCGGCTAGCGGGGGCTACAATGAGCAGTTCTTC
>.|.|17|TRBV18|TRBJ2-1
CASSPILASGSYNEQFF
TGTGCCAGCTCACCAATCTTGGCGTCGGGCTCCTACAATGAGCAGTTCTTC
>.|.|12|TRBV15|TRBJ2-1
CATSRDSGKQFF
TGTGCCACCAGCAGAGATTCGGGAAAGCAGTTCTTC
>.|.|15|TRBV7-3|TRBJ2-1
CASSLVQGGYGEQFF
TGTGCCAGCAGCTTAGTGCAGGGGGGATACGGTGAGCAGTTCTTC
>.|few|14|TRBV7-2|TRBJ2-7
CASSFRESSYEQYF
TGTGCCAGCAGCTTTAGGGAGAGCTCCTACGAGCAGTACTTC
>.|.|13|TRBV5-8|TRBJ2-2
CASSLEYTGELFF
TGTGCCAGCAGCTTGGAGTACACCGGGGAGCTGTTTTTT
>.|.|13|TRBV19|TRBJ2-3
CASRVQGADTQYF
TGTGCCAGTAGGGTCCAGGGCGCAGATACGCAGTATTTT
>.|.|13|TRBV11-2|TRBJ2-3
CASTTPSTDTQYF
TGTGCCAGCACCACCCCGAGCACAGATACGCAGTATTTT
>TRBD1|.|12|TRBV27|TRBJ2-3
CASSFSGGTQYF
TGTGCCAGCAGTTTCTCAGGGGGAACGCAGTATTTT
>.|few|13|TRBV5-8|TRBJ1-2
CASSLGKDHGYTF
TGTGCCAGCAGCCTGGGGAAGGACCACGGCTACACCTTC
>.|.|15|TRBV28|TRBJ2-5
CASTSRVEAQETQYF
TGTGCCAGCACCTCGAGGGTCGAGGCCCAAGAGACCCAGTACTTC
>.|.|14|TRBV25-1|TRBJ1-1
CASSELEQHTEAFF
TGTGCCAGCAGTGAATTAGAACAGCACACTGAAGCTTTCTTT
>TRBD2|.|17|TRBV4-3|TRBJ2-3
CASSQDLTSGGGDTQYF
TGCGCCAGCAGCCAAGATTTGACTAGCGGGGGTGGAGATACGCAGTATTTT
>TRBD2|.|15|TRBV28|TRBJ2-1
CASSLGGSSYNEQFF
TGTGCCAGCAGTTTGGGCGGGAGCTCCTACAATGAGCAGTTCTTC
>.|.|13|TRBV30|TRBJ1-1
CAWRFRGAARAFF
TGTGCCTGGAGATTTCGAGGGGCCGCCCGAGCTTTCTTT
>.|.|13|TRBV30|TRBJ2-7
CAWARGTKGEQYF
TGTGCCTGGGCTAGAGGGACAAAAGGCGAGCAGTACTTC